Each of the 23 T cell receptor beta chains below was sequenced from the same sample in a study of identical twins. In TCRdb, the 5' RACE reads were re-called with MiXCR into one record per CDR3 protein. The sample yields 600,000 to 800,000 distinct CDR3 sequences, 21% seen once. These sequences were also reported in another study, on T cells expressing NK-cell markers.

The sequenced material came from PBMCs. These TCRs come from a woman between 18 and 30 years old in good health.

The chain carries TRBV20-1 and TRBJ2-1; TRBD2 might be the D (6 bases). There are 17 residues in the CDR3. CDR1 is DFQATT, CDR2 SNEGSKA, per germline (reference sequence). Trimming removed 5 bases at V and 2 bases at J, with 22 bases between. CDR3 nucleotide sequence: TGCAGTGCTCCCGCCCCCGGGTCGCGGGGAGCCTACAATGAGCAGTTCTTC. It yields the protein CSAPAPGSRGAYNEQFF.

This clonotype was seen only a few times. The chain joins TRBV20-1 to TRBJ1-1; maybe TRBD1 (6 bases). CDR3 length equals 12 residues. The V end lost 3 bases, the J end lost 3 bases, and 8 bases lay between the germline ends. The V gene's germline CDR1 is DFQATT and CDR2 SNEGSKA (reference sequence). The DNA for the CDR3 is TGCAGTGCTAGCGACAGGTACACTGAAGCTTTCTTT. Translation gives CSASDRYTEAFF.

This clonotype has at least ten counts. V gene TRBV12-3 or TRBV12-4 combines with J gene TRBJ1-5, with TRBD1 as a possible D gene (5 bases). V lost 6 bases and J 5 bases, leaving 17 bases between the germline ends. This CDR3 is built from 15 residues. CDR3 region: CASRPGNQGDQPQHF. As DNA, the CDR3 is TGTGCCAGCAGACCAGGGAATCAGGGTGATCAGCCCCAGCATTTT.

This clonotype was counted between two and nine times. The genes are TRBV20-1 and TRBJ1-1; no clear D gene. Germline V gives CDR1 DFQATT, CDR2 SNEGSKA (reference sequence). The V end lost 5 bases, the J end lost 3 bases, and 13 bases lay between the germline ends. This CDR3 comprises 13 residues. CDR3 protein: CSAPSREDTEAFF. The DNA of the CDR3 is TGCAGTGCTCCCAGTAGGGAGGACACTGAAGCTTTCTTT.

The J gene is TRBJ2-1, the V gene TRBV5-6, with 10 bases lining up with TRBD2. The CDR3 runs to 16 residues. Germline CDR1 is SGHDT and CDR2 is YYEEEE. V lost 0 bases and J lost 3; bases outside the gene matches: 3. The CDR3 protein is CASSLVLAGDYNEQFF. In nucleotides, the CDR3 is TGTGCCAGCAGCTTGGTCCTAGCGGGGGACTACAATGAGCAGTTCTTC.

This clonotype was detected only a few times. This chain joins TRBV7-9 and TRBJ1-3, with D uncertain. This CDR3 comprises 11 residues. Germline CDR1 is SEHNR and CDR2 is FQNEAQ (reference sequence). V was clipped by 5 bases and J by 7 bases, with 6 bases between them. The CDR3 sequence is CASSPSNTIYF. CDR3 in DNA: TGTGCCAGCAGCCCCAGTAACACCATATATTTT.

In its sample, this clonotype was seen a few times. V is TRBV10-3 and J is TRBJ2-5; D possibly uses TRBD1 or TRBD2 (5 bases each). V was cut by 1 base and J by 3 bases, with 9 bases left in between. Looked up from germline, CDR1 is ENHRY and CDR2 is SYGVKD. CDR3 length: 14 residues. This CDR3 reads CAISELGPEETQYF. The CDR3 nucleotides are TGTGCCATCAGTGAGTTGGGACCCGAAGAGACCCAGTACTTC.

The chain links TRBV6-1 to TRBJ2-2; D perhaps matches TRBD2 (5 bases). CDR1 is MNHNS, CDR2 SASEGT, per germline. The CDR3 is 15 amino acids. CDR3 in amino acids: CASVWVRSNTGELFF. The CDR3 nucleotides read TGTGCTAGCGTCTGGGTTCGTTCGAACACCGGGGAGCTGTTTTTT.

The rearrangement joins TRBV18 to TRBJ2-3, with D perhaps matching TRBD2 (6 bases). The ends were cut back, 3 bases at V and 2 bases at J, with 12 bases in the middle. Per germline, CDR1 KGHSH and CDR2 LQKENI. The CDR3 totals 15 residues. The CDR3 here is CASSPPAGNTDTQYF. The CDR3 DNA reads as TGTGCCAGCTCACCTCCCGCGGGGAACACAGATACGCAGTATTTT.

This clonotype was seen at least ten times. This sequence joins TRBV10-3 and TRBJ2-3; D is possibly TRBD1 or TRBD2 (6 bases each). The germline V and J ends were trimmed by 6 bases and 2 bases, with 15 bases remaining between them. This CDR3 comprises 15 residues. Germline values: CDR1 ENHRY, CDR2 SYGVKD. As DNA, the CDR3 is TGTGCCATCAGGCCCTCGGGGGCCGACACAGATACGCAGTATTTT. Its protein is CAIRPSGADTDTQYF.

This clonotype was observed many times. The rearrangement links TRBV12-3 or TRBV12-4 to TRBJ2-1, with a weak D call TRBD2 (6 bases). The CDR3 covers 14 residues. V shed 3 bases and J shed 8 bases, with 14 bases lying between them. This chain's CDR3 is CASSLTLAWDEQFF. Here the CDR3 DNA reads TGTGCCAGCAGTTTGACCCTAGCGTGGGATGAGCAGTTCTTC.

The rearrangement links TRBV5-1 to TRBJ2-7; D is unresolved. This CDR3 contains 14 residues. Germline values: CDR1 SGHRS, CDR2 YFSETQ. V was shortened by 6 bases and J by 2 bases, with 15 bases between the two germline ends. CDR3 amino acids: CASKYSASPYEQYF. DNA of the CDR3: TGCGCCAGCAAATACTCCGCCTCTCCCTACGAGCAGTACTTC.

The V and J genes are TRBV12-3 or TRBV12-4 and TRBJ2-7; 10 positions match TRBD1. The CDR3 contains 13 residues. The trim removed 8 bases at V and 6 bases at J, leaving 7 bases unmatched. This chain's CDR3 is CASSRQGAGEQYF. The CDR3 DNA sequence: TGTGCCAGCTCTCGACAGGGGGCTGGCGAGCAGTACTTC.

The V gene is TRBV5-1, the J gene TRBJ2-7; a weak D match, TRBD2 (7 bases). Between the trimmed V and J ends, which lost 4 bases and 0 bases, there was a span of 17 bases. The CDR3 runs to 16 residues. CDR1 and CDR2 from the germline V gene are SGHRS and YFSETQ. The DNA for the CDR3 is TGCGCCAGCAGCCGATGGGGAGGGGGTACCTCCTACGAGCAGTACTTC. Protein sequence: CASSRWGGGTSYEQYF.

This clonotype came up a few times. This sequence joins TRBV20-1 and TRBJ1-5; 11 bases match TRBD1. Germline V lookup: CDR1 DFQATT, CDR2 SNEGSKA (reference sequence). The CDR3 has 13 amino acids. V lost 5 bases and J lost 6; bases outside the gene matches: 3. The DNA of the CDR3 is TGCAGTGCTTATGGGACAGGGGGTCAGCCCCAGCATTTT. Translating it yields CSAYGTGGQPQHF.

This clonotype showed up many times. The chain is built from TRBV29-1 and TRBJ2-3; possibly TRBD1 for D (5 bases). Trimming pared 8 bases from V and 0 bases from J, leaving 9 bases between. The CDR3 runs to 12 residues. In germline, CDR1 is SQVTM, CDR2 ANQGSEA. Here the CDR3 reads CSYRQSTDTQYF. The CDR3 coding sequence is TGCAGCTACCGACAGAGCACAGATACGCAGTATTTT.

In its sample, this clonotype was seen a few times. J is TRBJ2-2 and V is TRBV12-3 or TRBV12-4; possibly TRBD2 for D (5 bases). The V end was cut by 6 bases, the J end by 3 bases, with 8 bases between. The CDR3 totals 13 residues. Here the CDR3 DNA reads TGTGCCAGCAGGATGAGGGACACCGGGGAGCTGTTTTTT. Its translation: CASRMRDTGELFF.

This clonotype was observed a few times. The chain carries TRBV4-3 and TRBJ2-6, with 8 bases aligning to TRBD1. V lost 1 base and J lost 2; bases outside the gene matches: 7. The germline gives CDR1 LGHNA, CDR2 YSLEER. The CDR3 length is 18 residues. The CDR3 loop is CASSQGGQGLAGANVLTF. CDR3 bases: TGCGCCAGCAGCCAAGGTGGACAGGGTTTGGCTGGGGCCAACGTCCTGACTTTC.

This chain connects TRBV20-1 to TRBJ2-6; a weak D match, TRBD2 (5 bases). V lost 3 bases and J lost 4, with 13 bases in between. The germline gives CDR1 DFQATT, CDR2 SNEGSKA (reference sequence). The CDR3 is 15 residues long. Here the CDR3 reads CSASGRGRGANVLTF. The DNA of the CDR3 is TGCAGTGCTAGCGGACGGGGTCGGGGGGCCAACGTCCTGACTTTC.

This clonotype came up a few times. This rearrangement joins TRBV11-2 to TRBJ2-7; 7 bases map to TRBD2. CDR1 is SGHAT and CDR2 is FQNNGV in the germline V gene. The trim removed 1 base at V and 4 bases at J, leaving 10 bases unmatched. This CDR3 is built from 16 residues. The CDR3 is CASSLAGPSGIYEQYF. Here the CDR3 DNA reads TGTGCCAGCAGCTTAGCGGGGCCTAGCGGAATTTACGAGCAGTACTTC.

This clonotype was seen at least ten times. The chain couples TRBV4-2 to TRBJ2-1; 13 bases agree with TRBD2. Trimming took 5 bases from V and 2 from J; bases not matched to a gene: 6. Germline V gene lookup returns CDR1 LGHNA and CDR2 YNFKEQ. The length of the CDR3 is 17 residues. The CDR3: CASSRTSGGPPYNEQFF. Written as DNA, the CDR3 is TGTGCCAGCAGCAGGACTAGCGGGGGTCCCCCCTACAATGAGCAGTTCTTC.

The CDR3 is CASSYTGAAEAFF. In nucleotides, the CDR3 is TGTGCCAGCAGTTACACGGGCGCAGCTGAAGCTTTCTTT. V gene TRBV6-5 combines with J gene TRBJ1-1; no firm D call. Germline V CDR1 and CDR2: MNHEY, SVGAGI. This CDR3 is built from 13 residues. V gave up 2 bases and J gave up 6 bases, with 10 bases separating them.

The genes are TRBV6-1 and TRBJ2-2; 7 bases map to TRBD1. J gave up 4 bases and V 6 bases, and 8 bases lay outside the gene matches. The length of the CDR3 is 15 residues. Germline lookup yields CDR1 MNHNS and CDR2 SASEGT. The chain's CDR3 is CASRDRQGSTGELFF. The CDR3 DNA sequence: TGTGCCAGCAGGGACAGACAGGGTTCCACCGGGGAGCTGTTTTTT.